The 20 T cell receptor beta chains listed next were all sequenced from one sample in a study of control samples from healthy donors and cancer patients. Using immunoSEQ multiplex PCR, the repertoire was profiled, and TCRdb retains in-frame clones only, with some absent. Of 130,000 or so clones listed, roughly 92% are singletons. Specimen: blood. These receptors came from a man aged 18 to 29 in good health.

The gene calls are TRBV12-3 or TRBV12-4 and TRBJ2-5, with 14 nucleotides matching TRBD2. CDR3 size: 13 residues. V lost 5 bases and J lost 11; bases outside the gene matches: 4. In nucleotides, the CDR3 is TGTGCCAGCAGTACAGGACTAGCGGGGGGTCAGTACTTC. It yields the protein CASSTGLAGGQYF.

This chain links TRBV11-2 with TRBJ1-2; 8 bases are shared with TRBD1. The CDR3 has 15 residues. V lost 5 bases and J lost 4; bases outside the gene matches: 9. CDR1 is SGHAT, CDR2 FQNNGV, per germline. CDR3 in amino acids: CASSGQGANPYGYTF. CDR3 coding DNA: TGTGCCAGCAGCGGTCAGGGGGCGAATCCCTATGGCTACACCTTC. Filled out from reference TRBV11-2 and TRBJ1-2, the complete variable domain reads EAGVAQSPRYKIIEKRQSVAFWCNPISGHATLYWYQQILGQGPKLLIQFQNNGVVDDSQLPKDRFSAERLKGVDSTLKIQPAKLEDSAVYLCASSGQGANPYGYTFGSGTRLTVV.

This clone showed up just a few times. The CDR3 sequence is CASSAAAGDTEAFF. As DNA, the CDR3 is TGTGCCAGCAGCGCTGCTGCAGGGGACACTGAAGCTTTCTTT. The chain couples TRBV9 to TRBJ1-1; D is possibly TRBD1 (6 bases). This CDR3 contains 14 residues. CDR1 SGDLS and CDR2 YYNGEE come from the germline V gene. Trimming removed 3 bases from V and 3 bases from J, with 12 bases in between.

The J gene is TRBJ2-3, the V gene TRBV6-5; TRBD2 agrees at 8 bases. This CDR3 comprises 13 residues. Trimming cost V 8 bases and J 2 bases; bases outside gene matches: 3. Germline loops: CDR1 MNHEY, CDR2 SVGAGI. CDR3 region: CASRSGVTDTQYF. CDR3 sequence (DNA): TGTGCCAGCCGTAGCGGGGTCACAGATACGCAGTATTTT.

The chain joins TRBV6-5 to TRBJ1-1; D uncertain. The germline V and J ends were trimmed by 5 bases and 1 base, with 11 bases remaining between them. CDR3 length equals 14 residues. Germline CDR1 reads MNHEY; CDR2 reads SVGAGI. CDR3: CASSRDYTNTEAFF. CDR3 sequence (DNA): TGTGCCAGCAGTCGCGATTACACGAACACTGAAGCTTTCTTT.

The J gene is TRBJ1-2, the V gene TRBV4-2; 10 nucleotides agree with TRBD1. With 4 bases clipped from V and 1 base from J, the junction kept 9 bases outside the gene matches. CDR3 length: 17 residues. The germline gives CDR1 LGHNA, CDR2 YNFKEQ. The DNA of the CDR3 is TGTGCCAGCAGCCTACAAACAGGGACAGGGGATAACTATGGCTACACCTTC. It codes for CASSLQTGTGDNYGYTF.

This chain joins TRBV13 and TRBJ1-2; no definite D call. The CDR3 runs 16 residues. Deletions cut 5 bases from V and 1 base from J, with 17 bases between. Germline V lookup: CDR1 PRHDT, CDR2 FYEKMQ (reference sequence). This CDR3 is CASSANRRVLNYGYTF. CDR3 in DNA: TGTGCCAGCAGCGCAAACCGACGGGTTCTTAACTATGGCTACACCTTC.

V gene TRBV2 combines with J gene TRBJ2-6; TRBD1 might be the D (6 bases). V lost 10 bases and J lost 0, with 19 bases in between. Germline V gives CDR1 SNHLY, CDR2 FYNNEI. CDR3 size: 17 residues. The CDR3 DNA sequence: TGTGCCACCAAAACCCTGGACAGATTCTCTGGGGCCAACGTCCTGACTTTC. Amino acid sequence: CATKTLDRFSGANVLTF.

The rearrangement uses TRBV7-9 and TRBJ2-1; D is undetermined. V lost 4 bases and J lost 5, with 6 bases in between. The CDR3 runs to 12 residues. Germline CDR1 SEHNR, CDR2 FQNEAQ (reference sequence). CDR3 sequence (DNA): TGTGCCAGCAGCTACCGGGACAATGAGCAGTTCTTC. This encodes CASSYRDNEQFF.

The CDR3 spells CASSEEDGSYEQYF. The CDR3 DNA sequence: TGTGCCAGCAGTGAAGAGGATGGGTCCTACGAGCAGTACTTC. The genes are TRBV6-1 and TRBJ2-7; no firm D call. V lost 1 base and J 1 base, leaving 8 bases between the germline ends. The germline V gene has CDR1 MNHNS and CDR2 SASEGT. This CDR3 comprises 14 residues.

Here the CDR3 reads CASSPLKQECNQPQHF. The DNA for the CDR3 is TGCGCCAGCAGCCCGCTTAAGCAGGAATGCAATCAGCCCCAGCATTTT. The chain recombines TRBV5-1 with TRBJ1-5, with D unclear. Per germline, CDR1 SGHRS and CDR2 YFSETQ. The CDR3 totals 16 residues. V was cut by 4 bases and J by 2 bases, with 16 bases left in between.

The chain recombines TRBV29-1 with TRBJ1-1, with 7 positions matching TRBD1. CDR3 length equals 13 residues. V lost 5 bases and J lost 3; bases outside the gene matches: 6. Germline CDR1 is SQVTM and CDR2 is ANQGSEA. The CDR3 spells CSVSGGLDTEAFF. The CDR3 coding sequence is TGCAGCGTTTCAGGGGGGCTGGACACTGAAGCTTTCTTT.

The chain combines TRBV5-6 with TRBJ1-6; unclear D gene. The V and J ends lost 4 bases and 8 bases respectively, with 16 bases between them. Germline CDR1 and CDR2: SGHDT and YYEEEE. The CDR3 covers 15 residues. The CDR3 DNA reads as TGTGCCAGCAGCAGATACGGGATCGGGGATTCACCCCTCCACTTT. This codes for CASSRYGIGDSPLHF. Full variable domain (rest looked up from reference TRBV5-6 and TRBJ1-6): DAGVTQSPTHLIKTRGQQVTLRCSPKSGHDTVSWYQQALGQGPQFIFQYYEEEERQRGNFPDRFSGHQFPNYSSELNVNALLLGDSALYLCASSRYGIGDSPLHFGNGTRLTVT.

This chain joins TRBV6-5 and TRBJ2-1; possible D gene TRBD2, 6 bases. Trimming stripped 7 bases from V and 4 bases from J, with 17 bases between. There are 15 residues in the CDR3. Germline V lookup: CDR1 MNHEY, CDR2 SVGAGI. The CDR3 sequence is CASTGRQLSYNEQFF. CDR3 bases: TGTGCCAGCACGGGGAGGCAGCTATCATACAATGAGCAGTTCTTC.

The J gene is TRBJ2-4, the V gene TRBV25-1; D is undetermined. V lost 1 base and J 0 bases, leaving 7 bases between the germline ends. This CDR3 contains 15 residues. The germline gives CDR1 MGHDK, CDR2 SYGVNS. The CDR3 sequence is CASSESTLAKNIQYF. In DNA form, the CDR3 reads TGTGCCAGCAGTGAATCCACCCTAGCCAAAAACATTCAGTACTTC.

The chain recombines TRBV5-1 with TRBJ2-1, with TRBD2 matching over 12 bases. V lost 2 bases, J lost 16 bases, and 10 bases stayed unmatched. The germline gives CDR1 SGHRS, CDR2 YFSETQ. The CDR3 runs 14 residues. The CDR3 loop is CASSFATSGGLYFF. The CDR3, as DNA: TGCGCCAGCAGCTTTGCGACTAGCGGGGGCCTCTACTTCTTC.

The rearrangement links TRBV4-1 to TRBJ2-7; 15 nucleotides align to TRBD2. Trimming took 4 bases from V and 2 from J; bases not matched to a gene: 6. Germline V lookup: CDR1 MGHRA, CDR2 YSYEKL. The CDR3 runs 17 residues. CDR3 protein: CASSPGTSGGQTYEQYF. The CDR3 bases are TGCGCCAGCAGCCCAGGGACTAGCGGGGGGCAAACCTACGAGCAGTACTTC.

The rearrangement joins TRBV19 to TRBJ2-2; D gene uncertain. CDR3 length: 16 residues. V lost 2 bases and J lost 0, with 10 bases in between. Per the germline V gene, CDR1 is LNHDA and CDR2 is SQIVND (reference sequence). CDR3 region: CASSITPLSNTGELFF. Here the CDR3 DNA reads TGTGCCAGTAGTATAACCCCTCTTTCGAACACCGGGGAGCTGTTTTTT.

The V and J genes are TRBV3-1 (or the pseudogene TRBV3-2) and TRBJ1-5; unclear D gene. V was trimmed by 2 bases and J by 0 bases, leaving 5 bases between them. Germline loops: CDR1 LGHDT, CDR2 YNNKEL (reference sequence). The CDR3 sequence is 14 residues long. The CDR3 loop is CASSQLSSNQPQHF. CDR3 in DNA: TGTGCCAGCAGCCAATTGAGTAGCAATCAGCCCCAGCATTTT.

CDR3 in amino acids: CASSAGGASNQPQHF. The CDR3 DNA reads TGTGCCAGCAGCGCCGGGGGGGCGAGCAATCAGCCCCAGCATTTT. V is TRBV9 and J is TRBJ1-5, with D maybe TRBD1 (6 bases). The CDR3 runs 15 residues. V was pared by 3 bases and J by 1 base, with 11 bases between. From germline, CDR1 is SGDLS and CDR2 YYNGEE.